These T cell receptor beta chains were read from a single sample in a study of tumor-infiltrating lymphocytes in primary liver carcinoma. MiXCR was run by TCRdb on the multiplex PCR reads, yielding one entry per CDR3 protein. The sample has 55,000 to 65,000 distinct CDR3 sequences; less than 75% are singletons. Material for sequencing was liver tumor tissue from sampling region 2. The receptors come from a man aged 35 to 55 with primary liver carcinoma and hepatitis B virus infection. CDR3s include the opening cysteine and the closing phenylalanine or tryptophan. The D gene is left open where the match is weak. Clone size is stated in some rows and not others, as once, few, many or a class when expanded.

CASRQITALVGVTDTQYF | TGCGCCAGCAGACAGATCACTGCCCTAGTGGGAGTCACCGATACGCAGTATTTT | TRBJ2-3 | 18 | TRBV4-1 | . | .
CVSSLEGTDGELFF | TGTGTCAGCAGCTTAGAGGGGACCGACGGGGAGCTGTTTTTT | TRBJ2-2 | 14 | TRBV7-9 | . | .
CASSTGQGVSYEHYF | TGTGCCAGCAGCACTGGACAGGGTGTCTCCTACGAGCACTACTTC | TRBJ2-7 | 15 | TRBV9 | . | TRBD1
CASSIEYQSTDTQYF | TGTGCCAGCAGCATCGAATACCAAAGTACAGATACGCAGTATTTT | TRBJ2-3 | 15 | TRBV11-2 | few | .
CASSLVSGGEVLGDLNTQYF | TGTGCCAGCAGCTTAGTATCCGGGGGTGAGGTATTGGGAGATTTGAATACGCAGTATTTT | TRBJ2-3 | 20 | TRBV11-2 | . | .
CVSSPSSEQGTQHF | TGTGTCAGCAGTCCCTCGAGCGAGCAGGGGACCCAGCACTTC | TRBJ2-5 | 14 | TRBV6-2/TRBV6-3 | . | .
CSPAVRTLGTITETFF | TGCTCACCAGCAGTGAGGACTTTAGGAACCATCACTGAAACTTTCTTT | TRBJ1-1 | 16 | TRBV10-1 | . | .
CSVRTGSVQPQHF | TGCAGTGTACGGACAGGGTCTGTTCAGCCCCAGCATTTT | TRBJ1-5 | 13 | TRBV20-1 | . | TRBD1
CASSLSSAYEQYF | TGTGCCAGCAGTTTATCGAGCGCCTACGAGCAGTACTTC | TRBJ2-7 | 13 | TRBV12-3/TRBV12-4 | medium-sized | .
CASRTWTEGGNTF | TGTGCCAGCCGTACCTGGACAGAGGGTGGCAACACCTTC | TRBJ1-2 | 13 | TRBV6-1 | . | .
CASSLGGNSPLHF | TGTGCCAGCTCATTGGGGGGGAATTCACCCCTCCACTTT | TRBJ1-6 | 13 | TRBV12-3/TRBV12-4 | many | .
CTSTLTPNTEAFF | TGCACCAGCACCCTGACACCGAACACTGAAGCTTTCTTT | TRBJ1-1 | 13 | TRBV11-2 | . | .
CASTAGGPRNEQFF | TGCGCCAGCACTGCAGGAGGGCCGAGGAATGAGCAGTTCTTC | TRBJ2-1 | 14 | TRBV5-1 | many | .
CASSLFASGMEYEQYF | TGTGCCAGCAGTTTATTCGCTAGCGGGATGGAATACGAGCAGTACTTC | TRBJ2-7 | 16 | TRBV28 | . | TRBD2
CASSSLFKELNTGELFF | TGTGCCAGCAGCTCCCTTTTTAAGGAGTTAAACACCGGGGAGCTGTTTTTT | TRBJ2-2 | 17 | TRBV5-6 | many | .
CASSLTDGVYERYF | TGTGCCAGCAGCTTAACCGACGGAGTCTACGAGCGGTACTTC | TRBJ2-7 | 14 | TRBV11-2 | . | .
CASSLARTSGNLSYEQYF | TGTGCTAGCAGTTTAGCGCGGACTAGCGGGAACCTCTCCTACGAGCAGTACTTC | TRBJ2-7 | 18 | TRBV12-3/TRBV12-4 | . | TRBD2
CANGLTAGGSGETQYF | TGTGCCAACGGCTTAACGGCAGGGGGCTCGGGGGAGACCCAGTACTTC | TRBJ2-5 | 16 | TRBV11-2 | . | TRBD1
CASKITGVTGEPFF | TGTGCCAGCAAAATTACCGGAGTAACCGGGGAGCCGTTTTTT | TRBJ2-2 | 14 | TRBV12-3/TRBV12-4 | . | .
CASSQVAFLAEATDTQYF | TGTGCCAGCAGCCAAGTGGCGTTTCTAGCGGAAGCGACTGATACGCAGTATTTT | TRBJ2-3 | 18 | TRBV4-2 | once | TRBD2
CASSLRGSGTNEKLFF | TGTGCCAGCAGTTTACGGGGGTCGGGAACTAATGAAAAACTGTTTTTT | TRBJ1-4 | 16 | TRBV12-3/TRBV12-4 | many | .
CASTPVAGWVNNEQFF | TGTGCCAGCACTCCCGTAGCGGGATGGGTAAACAATGAGCAGTTCTTC | TRBJ2-1 | 16 | TRBV14 | . | TRBD2
CASSLMAGRSYNEQFF | TGTGCCAGCAGTTTAATGGCGGGAAGATCCTACAATGAGCAGTTCTTC | TRBJ2-1 | 16 | TRBV12-3/TRBV12-4 | few | .
CNARPGGNEQFF | TGCAATGCCCGCCCAGGGGGGAATGAGCAATTCTTC | TRBJ2-1 | 12 | TRBV29-1 | few | .
CASNPTTGDTYNEQFF | TGTGCCAGCAACCCAACGACCGGGGACACCTACAATGAGCAGTTCTTC | TRBJ2-1 | 16 | TRBV28 | many | .
CVSSPGQGTFF | TGTGTCAGCTCACCGGGACAGGGGACGTTCTTT | TRBJ1-1 | 11 | TRBV18 | . | TRBD1
CASRGLRQERSGNTIYF | TGTGCCAGCAGGGGTCTAAGACAGGAGAGGTCTGGAAACACCATATATTTT | TRBJ1-3 | 17 | TRBV6-2/TRBV6-3 | . | .
CSASFRRTDRQYF | TGCAGTGCTAGTTTTAGGAGAACAGATAGGCAGTATTTT | TRBJ2-3 | 13 | TRBV20-1 | . | .
CTSSQDQVSGESREQYF | TGTACCAGCAGCCAAGATCAGGTCTCTGGGGAATCTCGCGAGCAGTACTTC | TRBJ2-7 | 17 | TRBV14 | . | .
CDSSQLRGRAVYNEQFF | TGTGACAGCAGCCAACTGAGGGGGAGGGCCGTCTACAATGAGCAGTTCTTC | TRBJ2-1 | 17 | TRBV4-2 | once | .